This TCR beta chain is drawn from a study of CD4 T cells in relation to SARS-CoV-2 and coronaviruses. Overall study findings and caveats: This crossreactivity analysis covered spike protein alone, no other viral proteins. In roughly 60% of donors, memory CD4+ clonotypes crossrecognized SARS-CoV-2 and at least one common cold coronavirus spike.

Concerning this clone itself: Its antigen is not identified.

Trimming pared 6 bases from V and 1 base from J, leaving 15 bases between. The CDR3 covers 15 residues. Germline lookup yields CDR1 SNHLY and CDR2 FYNNEI. The unexposed donors gave CD4+ T cells in about 2010-2019, prior to COVID-19. The cells were cultured for 10 days before CD4+ T cells were isolated. As cell numbers allowed, unexposed-donor CD4+ T cells faced SARS-CoV-2 S/N and four cold-coronavirus spikes. Generated by immunoSEQ multiplex PCR, the TCRdb table keeps only in-frame clones and is missing some. The sample records roughly 21,000 clones, roughly 82% being singletons. V and J are TRBV2 and TRBJ2-5, with D possibly TRBD2 on 5 matching bases. What was sequenced was CD4+ T cells from PBMCs, cultured in vitro. This TCR was recovered from a human donor in good health. CDR3 DNA: TGTGCCAGCAGGGGAGTCGGGATGGCCCAAGAGACCCAGTACTTC. Encoded protein: CASRGVGMAQETQYF.